This T cell receptor beta chain was recovered during a study of T cell changes during pregnancy in multiple sclerosis. This CDR3 is 15 amino acids long. Trimming left V 4 bases short and J 8 bases short, with 20 bases between. CDR1 and CDR2 (germline): SGHTA, FQGNSA. Using immunoSEQ multiplex PCR, the repertoire was profiled, and TCRdb retains in-frame clones only, with some absent. Altogether 40,000 or so clones are present, around 90% being singletons, with the ten largest covering 0.43%. J is TRBJ1-2 and V is TRBV7-2, with D tentatively TRBD1 (6 bases). The input for sequencing was CD4+ T cells from peripheral blood mononuclear cells, taken in the third trimester of pregnancy. This clonotype originated in a female donor with multiple sclerosis, enrolled in a pregnancy study. The CDR3 bases are TGTGCCAGCAGCTCCAGAACGGACAGATCGCAAGGCTACACCTTC. Amino acid sequence: CASSSRTDRSQGYTF.